This T cell receptor beta chain was sequenced during a study of blood T cell repertoires in COVID-19. The wider study: From the United States, Italy and Spain came samples of acute and convalescent COVID-19.

TCRdb's table, derived via immunoSEQ multiplex PCR, lists solely in-frame clones and lacks some. The sample comprises about 220,000 clones, roughly four fifths of which are singletons, and around 2% rests with the top ten. This clone was found once. The CDR3 totals 14 residues. Sequencing used peripheral blood. The V gene is TRBV21-1, the J gene TRBJ1-2; the table's D call TRBD1 went unverified against the DNA. TRBV21-1 is noted as a pseudogene. The source is a woman aged 60-75 years with acute or convalescent COVID-19. The CDR3 sequence is CASSKAPGKNGYTF. Here the CDR3 DNA reads TGTGCCAGCAGCAAAGCTCCAGGGAAAAATGGCTACACCTTC.